These 21 T cell receptor beta chains were sequenced from one sample in a study of blood T cell repertoires in COVID-19. Sequenced by immunoSEQ multiplex PCR; TCRdb stores in-frame clones only, minus some. In the table there are a few hundred thousand clones, around 92% of which are singletons. Sequencing was carried out using peripheral blood. Every receptor here comes from a person aged 18 to 35 with COVID-19, enrolled during active disease.

The CDR3 protein is CASSYAVLETYNEQFF. The CDR3 region has the DNA TGTGCCAGCAGCTACGCCGTACTAGAAACCTACAATGAGCAGTTCTTC. V usage is TRBV3-1 (or the pseudogene TRBV3-2) and J usage is TRBJ2-1; D is perhaps TRBD2 (5 bases). CDR3 size: 16 residues. Trimming took 5 bases from V and 2 from J, leaving 16 bases between them. Per germline, CDR1 LGHDT and CDR2 YNNKEL (reference sequence).

The chain joins TRBV29-1 to TRBJ2-3; a weak D match, TRBD2 (6 bases). Germline V gene sequence: CDR1 SQVTM, CDR2 ANQGSEA. V was shortened by 4 bases and J by 3 bases, with 8 bases between the two germline ends. The CDR3 is 12 residues long. The CDR3 region is CSVARGTDTQYF. CDR3 nucleotide sequence: TGCAGCGTTGCGCGGGGTACAGATACGCAGTATTTT.

The rearrangement uses TRBV28 and TRBJ2-5; possibly TRBD1 for D (6 bases). The V end was cut by 6 bases, the J end by 5 bases, with 19 bases between. CDR1 and CDR2 (germline): MDHEN, SYDVKM. CDR3 length: 15 amino acids. This CDR3 reads CASRRIQTGGETQYF. In DNA form, the CDR3 reads TGTGCCAGCAGGCGGATCCAGACAGGCGGGGAGACCCAGTACTTC.

The chain carries TRBV5-1 and TRBJ1-1, with D perhaps TRBD1 (6 bases). Trimming stripped 1 base from V and 3 bases from J, with 10 bases between. The CDR3 extends over 14 amino acids. Germline V lookup: CDR1 SGHRS, CDR2 YFSETQ. CDR3 in DNA: TGCGCCAGCAGCTTGACAGGGCCGTACACTGAAGCTTTCTTT. Translated: CASSLTGPYTEAFF.

The rearrangement links TRBV6-5 to TRBJ2-3; 7 nucleotides align to TRBD2. Germline V gives CDR1 MNHEY, CDR2 SVGAGI. This CDR3 is built from 15 residues. The trim removed 8 bases at V and 2 bases at J, leaving 10 bases unmatched. The DNA for the CDR3 is TGTGCCAGCTTGGTTGGAGCGGGGATCACAGATACGCAGTATTTT. This translates into CASLVGAGITDTQYF.

The chain couples TRBV10-3 to TRBJ2-1; 10 nucleotides align to TRBD2. The CDR3 is 13 amino acids. Trimming at V came to 0 bases and at J to 12 bases, leaving 2 bases not matched to a gene. Germline V gene lookup returns CDR1 ENHRY and CDR2 SYGVKD. CDR3 protein: CAISESEREGQFF. The CDR3 DNA reads as TGTGCCATCAGTGAGTCGGAGCGGGAGGGGCAGTTCTTC.

The gene calls are TRBV6-2 or TRBV6-3 and TRBJ2-4; D may be TRBD2 (6 bases). The CDR3 totals 17 residues. Germline values: CDR1 MNHEY, CDR2 SVGEGT. Trimming took 6 bases from V and 0 from J, leaving 18 bases between them. The CDR3 protein is CASSRLYGLLAKNIQYF. CDR3 bases: TGTGCCAGCAGCCGCCTCTACGGACTACTAGCCAAAAACATTCAGTACTTC.

The chain employs TRBV29-1 and TRBJ2-7; 9 positions match TRBD1. V was clipped by 4 bases and J by 5 bases; unmatched bases: 6. Per germline, CDR1 SQVTM and CDR2 ANQGSEA. There are 13 residues in the CDR3. CDR3 sequence: CSVAGQGRNEQYF. In nucleotides, the CDR3 is TGCAGCGTTGCCGGACAGGGGCGCAACGAGCAGTACTTC.

Worth noting for this clone: One end of the junction varies from germline; a read error may be responsible. The rearrangement uses TRBV7-2 and TRBJ2-1, with a tentative D call TRBD1 (6 bases). Looked up from germline, CDR1 is SGHTA and CDR2 is FQGNSA. This CDR3 spans 15 amino acids. The CDR3 DNA sequence: TGTGCCAGCAGCTTCACACAGGGAATATACAATGGGCAGTTCTTC. The encoded protein is CASSFTQGIYNGQFF.

This clone was seen just once. This chain links TRBV12-3 or TRBV12-4 with TRBJ1-1; a possible D gene is TRBD1 (5 bases). This CDR3 region has 11 residues. V shed 8 bases and J shed 5 bases, with 9 bases lying between them. CDR3 protein: CASQGGTEAFF. Here the CDR3 DNA reads TGTGCCAGCCAGGGCGGAACTGAAGCTTTCTTT.

The chain uses TRBV12-3 or TRBV12-4 and TRBJ2-1; perhaps TRBD1 as D (6 bases). This CDR3 is built from 13 residues. Trimming took off 6 bases at V and 8 bases at J, with 14 bases between the two ends. The CDR3 loop is CASSDRYRDEQFF. The DNA for the CDR3 is TGTGCCAGCAGCGACAGGTACCGAGATGAGCAGTTCTTC.

The chain combines TRBV6-1 with TRBJ1-3; maybe TRBD1 (5 bases). Trimming pared 1 base from V and 4 bases from J, leaving 11 bases between. The CDR3 spans 15 residues. From germline, CDR1 is MNHNS and CDR2 SASEGT. The CDR3 is CASSEVGGSGNTIYF. The CDR3 region has the DNA TGTGCCAGCAGTGAAGTGGGGGGATCGGGAAACACCATATATTTT.

The DNA for the CDR3 is TGTGCCAGCAGCTTAGGTCCACAGCCCCAAGAGACCCAGTACTTC. Protein product: CASSLGPQPQETQYF. V gene TRBV7-9 combines with J gene TRBJ2-5; no definite D call. Germline CDR1 SEHNR, CDR2 FQNEAQ (reference sequence). This CDR3 comprises 15 residues. V was shortened by 1 base and J by 1 base, with 10 bases between the two germline ends. Full variable domain (missing parts from reference TRBV7-9 and TRBJ2-5): DTGVSQNPRHKITKRGQNVTFRCDPISEHNRLYWYRQTLGQGPEFLTYFQNEAQLEKSRLLSDRFSAERPKGSFSTLEIQRTEQGDSAMYLCASSLGPQPQETQYFGPGTRLLVL.

This chain uses TRBV7-2 with TRBJ2-1, with 9 bases matching TRBD2. V shed 5 bases, J shed 7 bases, and the junction held 12 bases outside the gene matches. CDR1 is SGHTA, CDR2 FQGNSA, per germline. The CDR3 loop spans 16 amino acids. CDR3 sequence reads: CASSPSRREGLNEQFF. The CDR3 region has the DNA TGTGCCAGCAGCCCCAGCCGGCGGGAGGGCCTAAATGAGCAGTTCTTC.

This chain connects TRBV14 to TRBJ1-3; D unclear. The germline V and J ends were trimmed by 5 bases and 0 bases, with 8 bases remaining between them. This CDR3 spans 14 amino acids. CDR1 and CDR2 (germline): SGHDN, FVKESK. The CDR3 DNA reads as TGTGCCAGCAGCGCGGGGATCTCTGGAAACACCATATATTTT. It yields the protein CASSAGISGNTIYF.

The gene calls are TRBV7-2 and TRBJ2-7; 13 nucleotides agree with TRBD2. The V segment lost 5 bases and the J segment 3 bases; nucleotides outside the gene matches: 4. This CDR3 has 15 residues. CDR1 is SGHTA, CDR2 FQGNSA, per germline. The CDR3 DNA follows: TGTGCCAGCAGCCCCCGGACTAGCGGGAGCTACGAGCAGTACTTC. Protein sequence: CASSPRTSGSYEQYF. Looking up the rest from reference TRBV7-2 and TRBJ2-7 gives the full variable domain: GAGVSQSPSNKVTEKGKDVELRCDPISGHTALYWYRQSLGQGLEFLIYFQGNSAPDKSGLPSDRFSAERTGGSVSTLTIQRTQQEDSAVYLCASSPRTSGSYEQYFGPGTRLTVT.

The chain combines TRBV10-1 with TRBJ2-3; no clear D gene. The V and J ends lost 0 bases and 5 bases respectively, with 9 bases between them. The length of the CDR3 is 14 residues. Per the germline V gene, CDR1 is WNHNN and CDR2 is SYGVQD (reference sequence). The CDR3 reads CASSESPSQDTQYF. The CDR3 bases are TGCGCCAGCAGTGAGTCCCCAAGCCAAGATACGCAGTATTTT.

This chain links TRBV10-3 with TRBJ1-2, with D unresolved. The CDR3 has 18 amino acids. CDR1 and CDR2 (germline): ENHRY, SYGVKD. The V gene lost 5 bases and the J gene lost 2 bases, with 24 bases spanning the gap. This CDR3 reads CAISKYVPPGLINYGYTF. CDR3 DNA: TGTGCCATCAGTAAGTACGTCCCCCCAGGTTTAATAAACTATGGCTACACCTTC.

The J gene is TRBJ2-5, the V gene TRBV10-2; the D gene is possibly TRBD1 (5 bases). The CDR3 covers 14 residues. Germline V CDR1 and CDR2: WSHSY, SAAADI. V was cut by 4 bases and J by 5 bases, with 14 bases left in between. CDR3 loop: CASSVGRAEETQYF. Here the CDR3 DNA reads TGCGCCAGCAGTGTGGGCAGGGCAGAGGAGACCCAGTACTTC.

Remarks on this clone: Distinct nucleotide sequences in the sample also encode this CDR3. This chain joins TRBV3-1 (or the pseudogene TRBV3-2) and TRBJ2-1, with 11 bases that match TRBD2. Germline CDR1 LGHDT, CDR2 YNNKEL (reference sequence). The CDR3 is 15 residues long. V lost 4 bases and J lost 3; bases outside the gene matches: 2. The CDR3, as DNA: TGTGCCAGCAGCCCGGGACTAGCGGACTACAATGAGCAGTTCTTC. Its translation: CASSPGLADYNEQFF.

The J gene is TRBJ1-3, the V gene TRBV5-1; D is perhaps TRBD1 (5 bases). Germline lookup yields CDR1 SGHRS and CDR2 YFSETQ. The CDR3 contains 14 residues. The germline V and J ends were trimmed by 4 bases and 0 bases, with 8 bases remaining between them. The DNA of the CDR3 is TGCGCCAGCAGCGACAGCAGCTCTGGAAACACCATATATTTT. Its protein is CASSDSSSGNTIYF.